The 15 T cell receptor beta chains listed next were all sequenced from one sample in a study of metastatic and nonmetastatic thyroid tumors. Nobody among the patients had been given any treatment before thyroid surgery. Through MiXCR, TCRdb re-clonotyped the PCR reads. The sample comprises fewer than 50,000 clones, around 28% of which are singletons, and 9.9% rests with the top ten. The sequenced sample was blood. All receptors come from a male donor with papillary thyroid cancer or a benign thyroid nodule (not recorded which). Some clones in this sample may be carry-over from other donors' samples.

This clone was seen ten or more times. The chain is built from TRBV9 and TRBJ2-2; 8 bases match TRBD1. CDR3 length: 16 amino acids. V dropped 3 bases and J dropped 0; count of bases not matched to a gene: 4. Germline CDR1 reads SGDLS; CDR2 reads YYNGEE. CDR3 nucleotides: TGTGCCAGCAGCGGAGGACAGGGCGCGAACACCGGGGAGCTGTTTTTT. This codes for CASSGGQGANTGELFF.

In its sample, this clone was seen many times. The rearrangement uses TRBV28 and TRBJ1-1; TRBD1 might be the D (6 bases). This CDR3 spans 15 amino acids. Germline CDR1 reads MDHEN; CDR2 reads SYDVKM. The germline V and J ends were trimmed by 5 bases and 3 bases, with 16 bases remaining between them. CDR3 in DNA: TGTGCCAGCAGTATTACAGGGTCGGGGGACACTGAAGCTTTCTTT. The encoded protein is CASSITGSGDTEAFF. Full variable domain (rest looked up from reference TRBV28 and TRBJ1-1): DVKVTQSSRYLVKRTGEKVFLECVQDMDHENMFWYRQDPGLGLRLIYFSYDVKMKEKGDIPEGYSVSREKKERFSLILESASTNQTSMYLCASSITGSGDTEAFFGQGTRLTVV.

V gene TRBV20-1 combines with J gene TRBJ1-2; TRBD1 aligns across 7 bases. CDR1 and CDR2 from the germline V gene are DFQATT and SNEGSKA (reference sequence). The CDR3 has 12 amino acids. J gave up 7 bases and V 6 bases, and 8 bases lay outside the gene matches. The CDR3 DNA reads TGCAGTGCGGGGTTTAGGGGGCTTGGCTACACCTTC. It yields the protein CSAGFRGLGYTF.

This clone has at least ten counts. This sequence joins TRBV6-4 and TRBJ2-3; 9 bases are a match to TRBD2. Unmatched junction bases numbered 2, after V lost 6 bases and J lost 1 base. This CDR3 spans 14 amino acids. Looked up from germline, CDR1 is MRHNA and CDR2 is SNTAGT. CDR3 nucleotides: TGTGCCAGCAGCCCTAGCGGGGGCACAGATACGCAGTATTTT. This sequence encodes CASSPSGGTDTQYF.

This clone occurred many times. The V gene is TRBV10-2, the J gene TRBJ2-7, with 7 bases identical to TRBD2. The CDR3 length is 14 residues. Trimming removed 6 bases from V and 1 base from J; junction bases left unmatched: 6. Germline V gene lookup returns CDR1 WSHSY and CDR2 SAAADI. This chain's CDR3 is CASRGSSGSYEQYF. CDR3 DNA sequence: TGCGCCAGCAGAGGGTCTAGCGGTTCCTACGAGCAGTACTTC.

This clone has more than one count but fewer than ten. The chain couples TRBV28 to TRBJ2-7; D is possibly TRBD1 (6 bases). The length of the CDR3 is 17 residues. V lost 8 bases and J lost 1, with 24 bases in between. Germline V gives CDR1 MDHEN, CDR2 SYDVKM. CDR3 region: CASSTGDGTPDSYEQYF. CDR3 DNA sequence: TGTGCCAGCTCAACCGGTGACGGGACACCCGATTCCTACGAGCAGTACTTC.

Concerning this clone: Germline is not matched at one junction end, which may reflect a read error. The genes are TRBV3-1 and TRBJ1-3, with D tentatively TRBD1 (5 bases). CDR1 and CDR2 from the germline V gene are LGHDT and YNNKEL (reference sequence). CDR3 length: 17 residues. The CDR3 spells CASSQYPQGKNGNTIYF. The CDR3 DNA sequence: TGTGCCAGCAGCCAATACCCTCAGGGAAAGAACGGAAACACAATATATTTT. The full variable domain, completed using reference TRBV3-1 and TRBJ1-3, is DTAVSQTPKYLVTQMGNDKSIKCEQNLGHDTMYWYKQDSKKFLKIMFSYNNKELIINETVPNRFSPKSPDKAHLNLHINSLELGDSAVYFCASSQYPQGKNGNTIYFGEGSWLTVV.

The rearrangement links TRBV7-2 to TRBJ1-6; the D is unclear. The CDR3 loop spans 12 amino acids. V was pared by 6 bases and J by 10 bases, with 10 bases between. Germline CDR1 reads SGHTA; CDR2 reads FQGNSA. In DNA, the CDR3 is TGTGCCAGCAGATCCATGTGGTCACCCCTCCACTTT. This translates into CASRSMWSPLHF. Variable domain in full (rest from reference TRBV7-2 and TRBJ1-6): GAGVSQSPSNKVTEKGKDVELRCDPISGHTALYWYRQSLGQGLEFLIYFQGNSAPDKSGLPSDRFSAERTGGSVSTLTIQRTQQEDSAVYLCASRSMWSPLHFGNGTRLTVT.

The genes are TRBV7-6 and TRBJ2-5; D uncertain. The V end was cut by 5 bases, the J end by 0 bases, with 7 bases between. Germline-derived CDR1 and CDR2 are SGHVS and FNYEAQ. This CDR3 is built from 13 residues. The chain's CDR3 is CASSPPYQETQYF. CDR3 DNA: TGTGCCAGCAGCCCTCCGTACCAAGAGACCCAGTACTTC.

This clone was picked up one time. This chain joins TRBV7-9 and TRBJ2-7; tentatively, D is TRBD1 or TRBD2 (5 bases each). CDR1 is SEHNR, CDR2 FQNEAQ, per germline (reference sequence). V gave up 4 bases and J gave up 13 bases, with 20 bases separating them. The CDR3 runs to 13 residues. The CDR3 is CASSSQTVDGSYF. The CDR3, as DNA: TGTGCCAGCAGCTCCCAGACAGTGGATGGGAGTTACTTC.

The chain recombines TRBV28 with TRBJ2-1; tentatively, D is TRBD1 (6 bases). Germline V gene data show CDR1 as MDHEN and CDR2 as SYDVKM. The CDR3 is 14 residues long. Trimming cost V 7 bases and J 5 bases, with 15 bases left between them. CDR3 in DNA: TGTGCCAGCATCCCAGGGGTCGCAAACAATGAGCAGTTCTTC. It specifies CASIPGVANNEQFF.

V is TRBV2 and J is TRBJ2-2, with 8 positions matching TRBD1. CDR3 size: 16 residues. CDR1 is SNHLY and CDR2 is FYNNEI in the germline V gene. The ends lost 7 bases at V and 4 bases at J; junction bases unmatched: 11. The CDR3 bases are TGTGCCAGCAAGTTGTCGACAGGGGTCCGCACCGGGGAGCTGTTTTTT. It encodes CASKLSTGVRTGELFF.

This clone showed up just a few times. The CDR3: CASSSAGTGNQPKHF. As DNA, the CDR3 is TGTGCCAGCAGTTCCGCCGGGACAGGGAATCAGCCAAAGCATTTT. The chain employs TRBV28 and TRBJ1-5, with 9 bases that match TRBD1. Germline V gives CDR1 MDHEN, CDR2 SYDVKM. V was clipped by 4 bases and J by 14 bases; unmatched bases: 15. The CDR3 has 15 amino acids.

This clone was recorded at least ten times. The rearrangement uses TRBV11-2 and TRBJ2-5, with D possibly TRBD1 on 6 matching bases. Germline CDR1 reads SGHAT; CDR2 reads FQNNGV. V dropped 3 bases and J dropped 5 bases, with 16 bases sitting between them. The CDR3 is 15 residues long. The CDR3 coding sequence is TGTGCCAGCAGCTTGGGGGCCCGCAGGATTGAGACCCAGTACTTC. This codes for CASSLGARRIETQYF.

J is TRBJ1-6 and V is TRBV20-1; 8 bases are a match to TRBD1. Trimming removed 5 bases from V and 5 bases from J; junction bases left unmatched: 14. CDR1 and CDR2 (germline): DFQATT, SNEGSKA (reference sequence). The CDR3 length is 17 residues. CDR3 coding DNA: TGCAGTGCTGAGATACGGGACAGGTGGGGGAATAATTCACCCCTCCACTTT. This translates into CSAEIRDRWGNNSPLHF.